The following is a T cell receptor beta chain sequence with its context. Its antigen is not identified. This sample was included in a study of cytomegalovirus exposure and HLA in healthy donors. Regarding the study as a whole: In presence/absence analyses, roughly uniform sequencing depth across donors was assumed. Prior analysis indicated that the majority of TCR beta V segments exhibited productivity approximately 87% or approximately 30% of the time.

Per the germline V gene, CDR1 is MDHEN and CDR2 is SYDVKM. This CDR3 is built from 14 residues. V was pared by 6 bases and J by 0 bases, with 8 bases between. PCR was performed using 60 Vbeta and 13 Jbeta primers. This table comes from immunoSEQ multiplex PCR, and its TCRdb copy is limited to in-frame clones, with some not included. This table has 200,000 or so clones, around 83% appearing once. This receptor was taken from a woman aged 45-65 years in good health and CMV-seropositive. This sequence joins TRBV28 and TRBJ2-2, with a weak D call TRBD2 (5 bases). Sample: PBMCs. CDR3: CASRDSTNTGELFF. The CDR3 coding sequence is TGTGCCAGCAGGGACTCCACGAACACCGGGGAGCTGTTTTTT.